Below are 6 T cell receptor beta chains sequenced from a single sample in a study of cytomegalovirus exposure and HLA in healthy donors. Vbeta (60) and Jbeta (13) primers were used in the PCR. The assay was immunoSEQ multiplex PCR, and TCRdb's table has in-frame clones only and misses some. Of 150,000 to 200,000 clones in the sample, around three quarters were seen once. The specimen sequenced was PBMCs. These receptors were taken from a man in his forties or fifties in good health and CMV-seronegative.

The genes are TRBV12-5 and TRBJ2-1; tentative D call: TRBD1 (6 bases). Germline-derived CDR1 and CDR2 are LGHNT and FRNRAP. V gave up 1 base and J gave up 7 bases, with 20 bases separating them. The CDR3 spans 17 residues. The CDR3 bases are TGTGCTAGTGGTTTGGGGAGCATCGACAGGCGAGTAAATGAGCAGTTCTTC. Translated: CASGLGSIDRRVNEQFF.

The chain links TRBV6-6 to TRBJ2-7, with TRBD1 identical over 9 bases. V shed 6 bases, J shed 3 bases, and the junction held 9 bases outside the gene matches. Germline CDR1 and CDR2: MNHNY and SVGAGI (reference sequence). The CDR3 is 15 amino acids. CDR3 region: CASSSSGQGFYEQYF. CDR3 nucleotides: TGTGCCAGCAGCTCTTCGGGACAGGGTTTCTACGAGCAGTACTTC.

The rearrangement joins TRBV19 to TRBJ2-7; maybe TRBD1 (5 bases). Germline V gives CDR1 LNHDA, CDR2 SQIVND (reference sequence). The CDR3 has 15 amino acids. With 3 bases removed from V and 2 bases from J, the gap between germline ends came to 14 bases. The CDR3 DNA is TGTGCCAGTAGTATGGGGCAGGAGCCTCCCTACGAGCAGTACTTC. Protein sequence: CASSMGQEPPYEQYF.

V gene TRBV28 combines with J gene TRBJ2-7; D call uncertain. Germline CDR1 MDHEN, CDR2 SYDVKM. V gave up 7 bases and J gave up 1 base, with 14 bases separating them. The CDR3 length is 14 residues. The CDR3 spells CASIWARSSYEQYF. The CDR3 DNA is TGTGCCAGCATCTGGGCCAGGTCTTCCTACGAGCAGTACTTC.

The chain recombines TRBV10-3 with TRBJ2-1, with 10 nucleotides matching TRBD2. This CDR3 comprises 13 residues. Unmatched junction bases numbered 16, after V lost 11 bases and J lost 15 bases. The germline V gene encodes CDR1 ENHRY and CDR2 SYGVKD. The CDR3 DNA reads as TGTGCCTCGTCTAGCGGGAGTATGGGGGAGGGGTTCTTC. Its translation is CASSSGSMGEGFF.

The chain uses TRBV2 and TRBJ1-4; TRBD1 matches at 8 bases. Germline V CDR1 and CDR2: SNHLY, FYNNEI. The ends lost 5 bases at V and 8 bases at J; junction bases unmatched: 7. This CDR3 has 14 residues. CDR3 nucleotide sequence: TGTGCCAGCAGTCTCAGGGGGCGCGAAGAAAAACTGTTTTTT. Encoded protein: CASSLRGREEKLFF. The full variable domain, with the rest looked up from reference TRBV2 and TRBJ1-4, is EPEVTQTPSHQVTQMGQEVILRCVPISNHLYFYWYRQILGQKVEFLVSFYNNEISEKSEIFDDQFSVERPDGSNFTLKIRSTKLEDSAMYFCASSLRGREEKLFFGSGTQLSVL.